The 15 T cell receptor beta chains given below trace back to one sample, sequenced in a study of blood T cell repertoires in COVID-19 (TCRdb year 2020). Receptor libraries were prepared by the immunoSEQ multiplex PCR assay. This is the immuneACCESS table as TCRdb keeps it, with only in-frame sequences that have V and J called. A part of the clones is gone; compared with another copy, unresolved V genes explain less than half, and the rest is unexplained. Here the sample has tens of thousands of clones; roughly 80% occur a single time. Roughly 50% of the sample lies in the top ten. Sequenced input: peripheral blood. The receptor source for this set is a human donor in a cohort sampled during active COVID-19.

This chain joins TRBV27 and TRBJ2-1; possibly TRBD2 for D (6 bases). Germline assignment: CDR1 MNHEY and CDR2 SMNVEV (reference sequence). V was cut by 5 bases and J by 0 bases, with 14 bases left in between. The CDR3 has 16 amino acids. The CDR3: CASSTRDSSSYNEQFF. CDR3 DNA sequence: TGTGCCAGCAGTACACGGGACTCAAGCTCCTACAATGAGCAGTTCTTC.

This chain links TRBV19 with TRBJ1-2; possibly TRBD1 for D (6 bases). This CDR3 has 15 residues. Looked up from germline, CDR1 is LNHDA and CDR2 is SQIVND (reference sequence). V was cut by 3 bases and J by 6 bases, with 17 bases left in between. DNA for the CDR3: TGTGCCAGTAGTATTGACCTAGGGGGTATCGATGGCTACACCTTC. It is translated as CASSIDLGGIDGYTF.

The table lists this clone with a few counts. The chain employs TRBV30 and TRBJ2-7; 9 bases line up with TRBD2. Trimming at V came to 0 bases and at J to 1 base, leaving 13 bases not matched to a gene. The CDR3 sequence is 18 residues long. The germline V gene has CDR1 GTSNPN and CDR2 SVGIG (reference sequence). In DNA form, the CDR3 reads TGTGCCTGGAGTGTACGGTCCCTAGCGGGATATCCGTCCTACGAGCAGTACTTC. This gives the protein CAWSVRSLAGYPSYEQYF.

As for this clone: Distinct nucleotide sequences in the sample also encode this CDR3. The chain carries TRBV11-2 and TRBJ2-7; TRBD2 agrees at 7 bases. After removal of 10 bases from V and 4 bases from J, the junction contained 4 bases not matched to a gene. Germline CDR1 reads SGHAT; CDR2 reads FQNNGV. The CDR3 extends over 11 amino acids. This chain's CDR3 is CATTGGYEQYF. Here the CDR3 DNA reads TGTGCCACCACCGGGGGGTACGAGCAGTACTTC.

This clone has just a few counts. The V call is TRBV5-4, the J call TRBJ2-5; no reliable D call. This CDR3 is 13 amino acids long. Per the germline V gene, CDR1 is SGHNT and CDR2 is YYREEE (reference sequence). V was shortened by 0 bases and J by 5 bases, with 8 bases between the two germline ends. CDR3 coding DNA: TGTGCCAGCAGCTTGGAACTATGGGAGACCCAGTACTTC. Translation: CASSLELWETQYF. The full variable domain, with the rest looked up from reference TRBV5-4 and TRBJ2-5, is ETGVTQSPTHLIKTRGQQVTLRCSSQSGHNTVSWYQQALGQGPQFIFQYYREEENGRGNFPPRFSGLQFPNYSSELNVNALELDDSALYLCASSLELWETQYFGPGTRLLVL.

The rearrangement links TRBV6-2 or TRBV6-3 to TRBJ1-1; 8 nucleotides align to TRBD1. Germline loops: CDR1 MNHEY, CDR2 SVGEGT. J lost 7 bases, V lost 5 bases, and 9 bases had no gene match. This CDR3 contains 14 residues. The CDR3 sequence: CASSLNQGASEAFF. In DNA, the CDR3 is TGTGCCAGCAGTCTGAACCAGGGGGCGAGTGAAGCTTTCTTT.

In this sample, this clone turned up a few times. The gene calls are TRBV28 and TRBJ2-1; 10 positions match TRBD1. Per the germline V gene, CDR1 is MDHEN and CDR2 is SYDVKM. V dropped 6 bases and J dropped 3; count of bases not matched to a gene: 8. This CDR3 region has 16 residues. CDR3 sequence (DNA): TGTGCCAGCAGGACCAGGGACAGGGGATTCTACAATGAGCAGTTCTTC. This encodes CASRTRDRGFYNEQFF.

The chain has TRBV7-9 and TRBJ2-7, with TRBD2 identical over 7 bases. The CDR3 totals 14 residues. Germline values: CDR1 SEHNR, CDR2 FQNEAQ (reference sequence). V shed 7 bases and J 0 bases; nucleotides not matched to a gene: 6. The CDR3 region is CASTTASGSYEQYF. The CDR3, as DNA: TGTGCCAGCACCACGGCTAGCGGCTCCTACGAGCAGTACTTC.

The chain is built from TRBV7-8 and TRBJ1-6; 8 positions agree with TRBD1. Germline values: CDR1 SGHVS, CDR2 FQNEAQ. This CDR3 spans 15 amino acids. V lost 3 bases to trimming and J lost 10 bases; unmatched junction nucleotides: 8. As DNA, the CDR3 is TGTGCCAGCAGCTTCGAACAGGGGGGAAGATCACCCCTCCACTTT. Its translation: CASSFEQGGRSPLHF.

This chain joins TRBV30 and TRBJ2-7; D might be TRBD2 (6 bases). The V end was cut by 7 bases, the J end by 3 bases, with 13 bases between. Germline assignment: CDR1 GTSNPN and CDR2 SVGIG (reference sequence). CDR3 size: 12 residues. The CDR3 is CAFRDLYYEQYF. Written as DNA, the CDR3 is TGTGCCTTCCGGGACTTGTACTACGAGCAGTACTTC.

The V call is TRBV28, the J call TRBJ2-1, with a weak D call TRBD2 (5 bases). With 6 bases removed from V and 8 bases from J, the gap between germline ends came to 17 bases. The CDR3 spans 14 residues. Per germline, CDR1 MDHEN and CDR2 SYDVKM. CDR3 DNA sequence: TGTGCCAGCAGACCCTCTAGCTTAGGCTATGAGCAGTTCTTC. This sequence encodes CASRPSSLGYEQFF.

The J gene is TRBJ2-3, the V gene TRBV28, with 8 bases lining up with TRBD2. The CDR3 is made up of 15 amino acids. Germline CDR1 reads MDHEN; CDR2 reads SYDVKM. The V and J ends lost 5 bases and 0 bases, in that order; junction bases with no gene match: 4. CDR3 sequence reads: CASSLTSESTDTQYF. DNA for the CDR3: TGTGCCAGCAGTCTGACTAGCGAGAGCACAGATACGCAGTATTTT.

This clone was seen once. This sequence joins TRBV7-6 and TRBJ2-3; D is unresolved. Germline V gene data show CDR1 as SGHVS and CDR2 as FNYEAQ. CDR3 length equals 17 residues. Trimming left V 0 bases short and J 0 bases short, with 13 bases between. CDR3 sequence reads: CASSLAGGGRSTDTQYF. CDR3 in DNA: TGTGCCAGCAGCTTAGCGGGTGGCGGTAGGAGCACAGATACGCAGTATTTT.

There are a few counts of this clone. This chain links TRBV6-4 with TRBJ2-2; 12 nucleotides match TRBD2. Germline CDR1 and CDR2: MRHNA and SNTAGT. The CDR3 is 18 amino acids. J lost 4 bases, V lost 6 bases, and 12 bases had no gene match. CDR3 coding DNA: TGTGCCAGCAGCGAATACCCCGGACTAGCGGGACCCACCGGGGAGCTGTTTTTT. As protein: CASSEYPGLAGPTGELFF.

The CDR3 sequence is CASSDIRYEQYF. The CDR3 bases are TGTGCCAGCAGTGATATCCGGTACGAGCAGTACTTC. J is TRBJ2-7 and V is TRBV2; D gene unclear. V dropped 3 bases and J dropped 4 bases, with 7 bases sitting between them. The CDR3 contains 12 residues. Germline V gene data show CDR1 as SNHLY and CDR2 as FYNNEI.